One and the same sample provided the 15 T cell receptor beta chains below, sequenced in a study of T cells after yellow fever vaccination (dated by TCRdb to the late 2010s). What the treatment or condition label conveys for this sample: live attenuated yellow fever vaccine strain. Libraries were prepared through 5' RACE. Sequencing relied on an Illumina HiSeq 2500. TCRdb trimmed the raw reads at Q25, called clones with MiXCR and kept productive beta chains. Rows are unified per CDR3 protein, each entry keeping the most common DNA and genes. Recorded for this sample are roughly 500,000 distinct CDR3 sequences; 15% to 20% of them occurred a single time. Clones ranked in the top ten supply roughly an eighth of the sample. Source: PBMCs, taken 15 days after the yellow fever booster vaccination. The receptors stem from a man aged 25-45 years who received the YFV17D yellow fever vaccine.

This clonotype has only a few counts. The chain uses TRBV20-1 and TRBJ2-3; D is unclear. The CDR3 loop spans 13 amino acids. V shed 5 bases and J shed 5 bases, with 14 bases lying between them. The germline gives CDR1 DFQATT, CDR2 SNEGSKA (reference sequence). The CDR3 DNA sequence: TGCAGTGCTGCGCGGCCCGAAAAAGATACGCAGTATTTT. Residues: CSAARPEKDTQYF.

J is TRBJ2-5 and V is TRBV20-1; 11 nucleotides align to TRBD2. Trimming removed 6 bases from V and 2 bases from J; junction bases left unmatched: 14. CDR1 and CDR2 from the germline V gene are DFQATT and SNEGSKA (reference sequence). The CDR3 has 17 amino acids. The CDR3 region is CSALPGLAGGKQETQYF. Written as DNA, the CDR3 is TGCAGTGCCCTCCCGGGGCTAGCGGGAGGAAAACAAGAGACCCAGTACTTC.

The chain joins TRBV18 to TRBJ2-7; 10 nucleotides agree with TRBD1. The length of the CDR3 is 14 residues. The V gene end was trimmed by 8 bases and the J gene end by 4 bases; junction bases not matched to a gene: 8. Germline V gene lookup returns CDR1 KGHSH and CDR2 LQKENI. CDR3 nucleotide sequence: TGTGCCAGCGCCCCGGGACAGGGGCATTACGAGCAGTACTTC. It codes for CASAPGQGHYEQYF.

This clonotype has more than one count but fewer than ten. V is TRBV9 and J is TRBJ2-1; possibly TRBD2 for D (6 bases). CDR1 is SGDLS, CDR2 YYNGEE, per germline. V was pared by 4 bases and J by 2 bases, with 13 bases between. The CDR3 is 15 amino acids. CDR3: CASSPDYLAYNEQFF. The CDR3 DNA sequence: TGTGCCAGCAGCCCGGACTACTTAGCCTACAATGAGCAGTTCTTC.

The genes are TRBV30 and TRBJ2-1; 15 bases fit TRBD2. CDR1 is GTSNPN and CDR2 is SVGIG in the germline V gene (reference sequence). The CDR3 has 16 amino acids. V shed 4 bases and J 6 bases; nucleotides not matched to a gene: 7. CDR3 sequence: CAWTEGTSGRPNEQFF. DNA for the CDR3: TGTGCCTGGACTGAGGGGACTAGCGGGAGGCCCAATGAGCAGTTCTTC.

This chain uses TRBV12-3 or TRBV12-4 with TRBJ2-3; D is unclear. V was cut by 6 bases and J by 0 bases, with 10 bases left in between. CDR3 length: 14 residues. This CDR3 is CASSLSSSTDTQYF. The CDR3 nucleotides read TGTGCCAGCAGCCTATCTTCTAGCACAGATACGCAGTATTTT.

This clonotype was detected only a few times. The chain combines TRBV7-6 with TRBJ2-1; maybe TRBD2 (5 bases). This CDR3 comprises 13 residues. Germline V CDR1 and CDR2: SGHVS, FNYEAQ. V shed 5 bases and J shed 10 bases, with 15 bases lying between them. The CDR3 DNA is TGTGCCAGCAGCCCGCAACTAGGAACCGAGCAGTTCTTC. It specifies CASSPQLGTEQFF. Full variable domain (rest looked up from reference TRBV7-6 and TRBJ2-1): GAGVSQSPRYKVTKRGQDVALRCDPISGHVSLYWYRQALGQGPEFLTYFNYEAQQDKSGLPNDRFSAERPEGSISTLTIQRTEQRDSAMYRCASSPQLGTEQFFGPGTRLTVL.

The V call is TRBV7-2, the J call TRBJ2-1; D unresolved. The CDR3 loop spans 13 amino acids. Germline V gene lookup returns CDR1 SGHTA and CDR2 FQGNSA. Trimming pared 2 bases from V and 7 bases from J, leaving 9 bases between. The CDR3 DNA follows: TGTGCCAGCAGCTTAAGAACGGAGAATGAGCAGTTCTTC. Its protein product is CASSLRTENEQFF.

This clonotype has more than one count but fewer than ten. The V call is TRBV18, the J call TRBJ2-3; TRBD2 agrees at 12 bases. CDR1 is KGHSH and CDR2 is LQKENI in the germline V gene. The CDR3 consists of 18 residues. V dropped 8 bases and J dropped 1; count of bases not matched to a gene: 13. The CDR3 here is CASGKTSGSLPGTDTQYF. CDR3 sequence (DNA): TGTGCCAGCGGAAAGACTAGCGGGAGTCTACCAGGCACAGATACGCAGTATTTT.

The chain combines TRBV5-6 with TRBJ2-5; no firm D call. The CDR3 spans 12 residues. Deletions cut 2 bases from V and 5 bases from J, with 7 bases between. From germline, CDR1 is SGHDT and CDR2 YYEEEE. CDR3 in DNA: TGTGCCAGCAGCTTCCTTCTGGAGACCCAGTACTTC. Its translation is CASSFLLETQYF.

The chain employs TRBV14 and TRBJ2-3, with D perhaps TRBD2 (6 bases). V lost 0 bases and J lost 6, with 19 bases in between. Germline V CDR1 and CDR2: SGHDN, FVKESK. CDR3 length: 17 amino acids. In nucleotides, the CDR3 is TGTGCCAGCAGCCAAGAGCCCCCCTGGGGGGAGCGGGATACGCAGTATTTT. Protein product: CASSQEPPWGERDTQYF.

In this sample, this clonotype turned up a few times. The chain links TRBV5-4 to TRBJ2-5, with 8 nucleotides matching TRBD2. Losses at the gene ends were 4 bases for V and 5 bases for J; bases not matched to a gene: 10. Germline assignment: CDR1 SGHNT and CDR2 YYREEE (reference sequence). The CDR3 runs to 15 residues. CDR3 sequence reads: CASSIPGTSGETQYF. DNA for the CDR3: TGTGCCAGCAGCATTCCCGGGACTAGTGGGGAGACCCAGTACTTC. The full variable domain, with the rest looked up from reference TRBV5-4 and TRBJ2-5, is ETGVTQSPTHLIKTRGQQVTLRCSSQSGHNTVSWYQQALGQGPQFIFQYYREEENGRGNFPPRFSGLQFPNYSSELNVNALELDDSALYLCASSIPGTSGETQYFGPGTRLLVL.

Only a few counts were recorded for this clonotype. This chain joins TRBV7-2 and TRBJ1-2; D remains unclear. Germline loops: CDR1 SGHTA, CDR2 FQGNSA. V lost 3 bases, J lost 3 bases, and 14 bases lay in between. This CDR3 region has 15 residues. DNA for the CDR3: TGTGCCAGCAGCTTCGGGGTGGCCGTCGACTATGGCTACACCTTC. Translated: CASSFGVAVDYGYTF.

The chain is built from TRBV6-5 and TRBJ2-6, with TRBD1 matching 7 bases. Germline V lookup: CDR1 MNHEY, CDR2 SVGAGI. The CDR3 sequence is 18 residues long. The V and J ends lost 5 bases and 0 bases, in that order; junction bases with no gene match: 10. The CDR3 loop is CASSTLTGSYSGANVLTF. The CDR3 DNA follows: TGTGCCAGCAGTACTCTGACAGGGTCCTACTCTGGGGCCAACGTCCTGACTTTC.

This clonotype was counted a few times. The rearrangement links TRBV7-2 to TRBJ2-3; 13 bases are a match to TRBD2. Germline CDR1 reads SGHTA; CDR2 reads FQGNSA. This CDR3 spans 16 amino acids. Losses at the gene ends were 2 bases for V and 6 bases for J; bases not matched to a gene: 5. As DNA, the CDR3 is TGTGCCAGCAGCTTAAGACTAGCGGGAGGACTGGATACGCAGTATTTT. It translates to CASSLRLAGGLDTQYF.